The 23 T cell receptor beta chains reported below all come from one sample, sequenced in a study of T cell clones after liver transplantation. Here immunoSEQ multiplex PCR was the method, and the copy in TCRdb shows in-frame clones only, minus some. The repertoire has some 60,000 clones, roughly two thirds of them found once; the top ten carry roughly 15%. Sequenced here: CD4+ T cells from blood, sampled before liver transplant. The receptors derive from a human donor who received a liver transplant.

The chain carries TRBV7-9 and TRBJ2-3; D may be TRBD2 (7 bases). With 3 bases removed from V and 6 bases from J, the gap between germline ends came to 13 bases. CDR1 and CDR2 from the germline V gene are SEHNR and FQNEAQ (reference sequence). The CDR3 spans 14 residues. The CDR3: CASSFTGGLDTQYF. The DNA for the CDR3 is TGTGCCAGCAGCTTTACGGGGGGCCTGGATACGCAGTATTTT.

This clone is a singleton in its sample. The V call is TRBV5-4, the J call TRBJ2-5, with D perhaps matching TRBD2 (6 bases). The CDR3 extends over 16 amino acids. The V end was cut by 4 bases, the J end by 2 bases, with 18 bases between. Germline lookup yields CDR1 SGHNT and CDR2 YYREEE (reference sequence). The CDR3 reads CASSAGWFPGQETQYF. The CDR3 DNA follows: TGTGCCAGCAGCGCGGGGTGGTTCCCCGGGCAAGAGACCCAGTACTTC.

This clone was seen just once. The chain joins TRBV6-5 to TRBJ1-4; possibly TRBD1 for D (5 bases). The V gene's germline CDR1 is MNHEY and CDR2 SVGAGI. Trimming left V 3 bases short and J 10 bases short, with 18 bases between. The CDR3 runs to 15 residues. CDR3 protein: CASSYSGKAWGKLFF. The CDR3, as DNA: TGTGCCAGCAGTTATTCAGGGAAAGCGTGGGGAAAACTGTTTTTT.

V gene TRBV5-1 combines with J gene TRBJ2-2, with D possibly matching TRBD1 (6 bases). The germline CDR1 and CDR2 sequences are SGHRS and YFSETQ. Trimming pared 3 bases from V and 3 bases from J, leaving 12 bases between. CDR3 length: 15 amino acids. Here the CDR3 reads CASSSQGWDTGELFF. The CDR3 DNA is TGCGCCAGCAGCTCACAGGGATGGGACACCGGGGAGCTGTTTTTT. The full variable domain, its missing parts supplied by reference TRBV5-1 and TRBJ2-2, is KAGVTQTPRYLIKTRGQQVTLSCSPISGHRSVSWYQQTPGQGLQFLFEYFSETQRNKGNFPGRFSGRQFSNSRSEMNVSTLELGDSALYLCASSSQGWDTGELFFGEGSRLTVL.

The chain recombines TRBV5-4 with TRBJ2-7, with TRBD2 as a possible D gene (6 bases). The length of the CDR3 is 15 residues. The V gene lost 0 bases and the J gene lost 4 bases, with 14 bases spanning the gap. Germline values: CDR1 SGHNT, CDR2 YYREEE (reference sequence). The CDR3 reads CASSLGGGDGYEQYF. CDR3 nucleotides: TGTGCCAGCAGCTTGGGGGGCGGGGACGGGTACGAGCAGTACTTC.

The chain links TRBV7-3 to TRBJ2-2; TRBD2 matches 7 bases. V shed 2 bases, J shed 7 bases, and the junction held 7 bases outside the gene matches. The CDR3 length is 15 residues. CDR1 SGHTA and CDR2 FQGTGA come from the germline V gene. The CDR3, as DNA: TGTGCCAGCAGCTTAGTGGCGGGAGATAACGGGGAGCTGTTTTTT. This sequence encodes CASSLVAGDNGELFF.

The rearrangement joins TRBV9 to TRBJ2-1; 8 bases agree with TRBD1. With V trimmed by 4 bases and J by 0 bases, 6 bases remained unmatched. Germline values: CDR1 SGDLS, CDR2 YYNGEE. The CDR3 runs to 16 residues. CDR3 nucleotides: TGTGCCAGCAGCCCAACCACAGGGGGCTCCTACAATGAGCAGTTCTTC. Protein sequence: CASSPTTGGSYNEQFF.

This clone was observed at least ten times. The CDR3 loop reads CASRTSGVMRQPQHF. The DNA for the CDR3 is TGTGCCAGCAGAACCTCCGGGGTTATGAGGCAGCCCCAGCATTTT. This chain connects TRBV27 to TRBJ1-5; unclear D gene. The V end lost 6 bases, the J end lost 7 bases, and 19 bases lay between the germline ends. CDR3 length equals 15 residues. Germline CDR1 and CDR2: MNHEY and SMNVEV (reference sequence).

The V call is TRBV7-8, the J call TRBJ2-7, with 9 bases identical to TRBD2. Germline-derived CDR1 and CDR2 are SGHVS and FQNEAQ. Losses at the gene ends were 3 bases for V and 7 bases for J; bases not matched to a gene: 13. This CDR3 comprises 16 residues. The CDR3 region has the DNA TGTGCCAGCAGCTTGGGGTTTGGCGGGGGGGCTGGTGAGCAGTACTTC. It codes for CASSLGFGGGAGEQYF.

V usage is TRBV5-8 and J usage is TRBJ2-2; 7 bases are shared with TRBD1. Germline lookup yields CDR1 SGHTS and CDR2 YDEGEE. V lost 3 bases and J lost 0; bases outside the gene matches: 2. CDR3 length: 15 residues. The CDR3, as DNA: TGTGCCAGCAGCTCGGGACAGCCGAACACCGGGGAGCTGTTTTTT. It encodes CASSSGQPNTGELFF.

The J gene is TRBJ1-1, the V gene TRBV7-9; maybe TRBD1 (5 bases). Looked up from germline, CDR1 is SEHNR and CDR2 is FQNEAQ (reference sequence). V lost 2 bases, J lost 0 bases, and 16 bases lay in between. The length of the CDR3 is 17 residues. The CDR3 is CASSLSGGGTLNTEAFF. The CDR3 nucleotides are TGTGCCAGCAGCTTATCTGGCGGGGGAACACTGAACACTGAAGCTTTCTTT.

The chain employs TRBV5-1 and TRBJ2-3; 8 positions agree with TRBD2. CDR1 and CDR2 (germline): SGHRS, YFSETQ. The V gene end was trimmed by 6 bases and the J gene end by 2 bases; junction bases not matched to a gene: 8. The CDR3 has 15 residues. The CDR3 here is CASNLAGPVTDTQYF. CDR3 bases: TGCGCCAGCAACCTAGCGGGCCCAGTCACAGATACGCAGTATTTT.

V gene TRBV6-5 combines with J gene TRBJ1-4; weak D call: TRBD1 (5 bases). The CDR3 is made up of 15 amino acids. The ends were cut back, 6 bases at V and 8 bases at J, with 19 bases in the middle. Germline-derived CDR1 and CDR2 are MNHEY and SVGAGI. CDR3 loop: CASSGGANRHEKLFF. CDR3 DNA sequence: TGTGCCAGCAGCGGGGGAGCGAACAGACACGAAAAACTGTTTTTT.

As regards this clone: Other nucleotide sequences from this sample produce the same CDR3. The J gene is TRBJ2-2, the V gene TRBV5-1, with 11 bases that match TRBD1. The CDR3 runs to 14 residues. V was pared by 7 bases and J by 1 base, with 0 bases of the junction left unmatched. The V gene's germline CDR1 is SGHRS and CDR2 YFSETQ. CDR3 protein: CASGTGGNTGELFF. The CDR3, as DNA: TGCGCCAGCGGGACAGGGGGGAACACCGGGGAGCTGTTTTTT.

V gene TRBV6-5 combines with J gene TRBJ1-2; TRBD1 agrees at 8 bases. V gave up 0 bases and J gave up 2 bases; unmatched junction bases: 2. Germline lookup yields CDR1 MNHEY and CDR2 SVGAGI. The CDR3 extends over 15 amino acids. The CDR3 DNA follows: TGTGCCAGCAGTTACTCGGGACAGGTCAACTATGGCTACACCTTC. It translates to CASSYSGQVNYGYTF.

CDR3 nucleotide sequence: TGTGCCGTCACTAGCGGGGGACGGAACGAGCAGTACTTC. Its translation is CAVTSGGRNEQYF. The V call is TRBV30, the J call TRBJ2-7; 11 nucleotides align to TRBD2. Germline CDR1 GTSNPN, CDR2 SVGIG (reference sequence). The CDR3 loop spans 13 amino acids. Trimming cost V 8 bases and J 5 bases; bases outside gene matches: 8.

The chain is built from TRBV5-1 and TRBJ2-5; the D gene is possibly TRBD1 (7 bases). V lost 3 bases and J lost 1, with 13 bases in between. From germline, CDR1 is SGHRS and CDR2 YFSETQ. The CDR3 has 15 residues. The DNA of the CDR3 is TGCGCCAGCAGCTCGGCCAGGGGGGTCCAAGAGACCCAGTACTTC. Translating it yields CASSSARGVQETQYF.

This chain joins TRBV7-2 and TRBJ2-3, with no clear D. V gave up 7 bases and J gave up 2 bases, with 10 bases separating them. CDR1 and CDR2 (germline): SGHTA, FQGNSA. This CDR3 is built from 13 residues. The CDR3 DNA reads TGTGCCAGCACCCCCTCGTACACAGATACGCAGTATTTT. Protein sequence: CASTPSYTDTQYF.

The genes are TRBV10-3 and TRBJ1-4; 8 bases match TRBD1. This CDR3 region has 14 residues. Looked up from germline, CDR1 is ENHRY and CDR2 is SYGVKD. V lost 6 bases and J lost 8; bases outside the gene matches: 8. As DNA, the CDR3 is TGTGCCATCAGAGGACAGGGACGGAACGAAAAACTGTTTTTT. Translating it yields CAIRGQGRNEKLFF.

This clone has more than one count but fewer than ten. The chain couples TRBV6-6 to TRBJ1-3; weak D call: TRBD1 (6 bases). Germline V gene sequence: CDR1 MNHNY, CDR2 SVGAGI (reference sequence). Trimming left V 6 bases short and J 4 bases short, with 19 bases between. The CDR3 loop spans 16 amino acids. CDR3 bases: TGTGCCAGCAGAGGTACATACAGGGTCTCCGGAAACACCATATATTTT. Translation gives CASRGTYRVSGNTIYF.

DNA for the CDR3: TGTGCCAGCAGCGGGACAATTCGAGGGGGTGGCTACACCTTC. The encoded protein is CASSGTIRGGGYTF. This chain connects TRBV28 to TRBJ1-2, with D perhaps TRBD1 (6 bases). The CDR3 spans 14 residues. V was clipped by 6 bases and J by 7 bases, with 18 bases between them. Germline-derived CDR1 and CDR2 are MDHEN and SYDVKM.

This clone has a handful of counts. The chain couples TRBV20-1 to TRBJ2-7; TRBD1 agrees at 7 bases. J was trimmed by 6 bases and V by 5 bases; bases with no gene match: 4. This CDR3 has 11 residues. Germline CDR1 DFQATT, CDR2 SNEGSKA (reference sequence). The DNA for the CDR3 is TGCAGTGCTTTTAAGGGGGCCGAGCAGTACTTC. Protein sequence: CSAFKGAEQYF.

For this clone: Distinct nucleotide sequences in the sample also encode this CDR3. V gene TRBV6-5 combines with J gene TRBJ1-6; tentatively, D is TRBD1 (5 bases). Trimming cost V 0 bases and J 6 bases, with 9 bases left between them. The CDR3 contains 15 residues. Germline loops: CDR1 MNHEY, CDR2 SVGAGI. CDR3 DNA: TGTGCCAGCAGTTACTCGGGGGGAGGTAATTCACCCCTCCACTTT. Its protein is CASSYSGGGNSPLHF.